Presented here are 3 T cell receptor beta chains from one specimen sequenced in a study of regulatory T cells in long-lasting Graves disease. Time point in this sample: persistent/refractory GD, antithyroid drugs over 5 years with positive TRAb. The TCR library used RNA extracted from PBMCs. Assembly of TCR beta libraries relied on iRepertoire HTBI primers together with Arm-PCR of CDR3 regions. Each CDR3 protein gets one entry after TCRdb re-called the multiplex PCR reads with MiXCR. The table has over 350,000 distinct CDR3 sequences, around 21% seen once. The sequenced sample was peripheral blood mononuclear cells (PBMCs), obtained when the disease was refractory, from a patient treated with antithyroid drugs. All receptors come from a female donor with Graves disease.

The genes are TRBV4-3 and TRBJ2-7; D might be TRBD1 (6 bases). The CDR3 is 16 amino acids. V lost 1 base and J 2 bases, leaving 15 bases between the germline ends. The germline V gene encodes CDR1 LGHNA and CDR2 YSLEER. CDR3 amino acids: CASSQGHLQGPYEQYF. CDR3 sequence (DNA): TGCGCCAGCAGCCAAGGCCACTTACAGGGACCCTACGAGCAGTACTTC.

The chain joins TRBV7-3 to TRBJ1-6; D remains unclear. CDR3 length: 17 residues. V was cut by 5 bases and J by 6 bases, with 20 bases left in between. Germline V gene sequence: CDR1 SGHTA, CDR2 FQGTGA. The CDR3, as DNA: TGTGCCAGCAGCGATTGGAACCTCCGTGGGGTTAATTCACCCCTCCACTTT. Translation gives CASSDWNLRGVNSPLHF.

Comments on this clonotype: This may arise from a read error, as a much more abundant clone is one base away. This rearrangement joins TRBV15 to TRBJ1-3; D gene uncertain. The CDR3 is made up of 15 amino acids. The V end lost 5 bases, the J end lost 0 bases, and 11 bases lay between the germline ends. Germline lookup yields CDR1 LNHNV and CDR2 YYDKDF (reference sequence). The chain's CDR3 is CATSPDGNSGNTIYF. In DNA, the CDR3 is TGTGCCACCAGCCCCGACGGTAACTCTGGAAACACCATATATTTT.